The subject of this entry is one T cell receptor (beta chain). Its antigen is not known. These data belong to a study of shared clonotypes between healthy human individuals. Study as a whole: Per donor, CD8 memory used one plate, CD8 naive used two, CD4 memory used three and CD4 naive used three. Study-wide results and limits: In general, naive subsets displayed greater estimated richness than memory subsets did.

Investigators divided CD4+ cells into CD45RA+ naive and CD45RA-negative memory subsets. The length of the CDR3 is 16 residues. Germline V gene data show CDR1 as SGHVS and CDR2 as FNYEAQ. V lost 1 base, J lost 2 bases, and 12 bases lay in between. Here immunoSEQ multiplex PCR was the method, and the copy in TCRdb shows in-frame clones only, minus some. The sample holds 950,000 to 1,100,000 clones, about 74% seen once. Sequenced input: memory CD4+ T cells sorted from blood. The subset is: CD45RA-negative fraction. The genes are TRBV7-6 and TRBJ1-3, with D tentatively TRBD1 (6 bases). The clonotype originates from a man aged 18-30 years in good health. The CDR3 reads CASSLETSGAGNTIYF. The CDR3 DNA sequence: TGTGCCAGCAGCTTAGAAACTTCAGGGGCTGGAAACACCATATATTTT.